A single sample is the source of the 8 T cell receptor beta chains below, sequenced in a study of T cell responses to AZD1222 COVID-19 vaccine. Data came from immunoSEQ multiplex PCR; TCRdb stores just in-frame clones and leaves some out. The repertoire has under 200,000 clones, about 90% of them found once; the top ten carry approximately 2%. This specimen consisted of peripheral blood, obtained on day 0 of AZD1222 vaccination. The receptors here all came from an adult in good health.

This clone was detected a few times. J is TRBJ2-2 and V is TRBV10-1; no clear D gene. The CDR3 consists of 13 residues. V dropped 8 bases and J dropped 5 bases, with 12 bases sitting between them. CDR1 is WNHNN and CDR2 is SYGVQD in the germline V gene (reference sequence). Here the CDR3 DNA reads TGCGCCAGCCGCGAGACCCCTACCGGGGAGCTGTTTTTT. Its protein is CASRETPTGELFF.

The V call is TRBV7-2, the J call TRBJ2-5; 10 nucleotides agree with TRBD1. With V trimmed by 3 bases and J by 3 bases, 4 bases remained unmatched. CDR1 and CDR2 from the germline V gene are SGHTA and FQGNSA. The CDR3 is made up of 15 amino acids. CDR3 loop: CASSFPTGGEETQYF. CDR3 coding DNA: TGTGCCAGCAGCTTTCCGACAGGGGGCGAAGAGACCCAGTACTTC.

The gene calls are TRBV7-9 and TRBJ2-7; D call uncertain. The CDR3 totals 11 residues. V lost 7 bases and J 3 bases, leaving 7 bases between the germline ends. CDR1 and CDR2 from the germline V gene are SEHNR and FQNEAQ (reference sequence). The DNA for the CDR3 is TGTGCCAGCACTAACGACTACGAGCAGTACTTC. Translation gives CASTNDYEQYF.

The V gene is TRBV30, the J gene TRBJ2-7; 8 positions agree with TRBD2. Losses at the gene ends were 6 bases for V and 9 bases for J; bases not matched to a gene: 13. Germline loops: CDR1 GTSNPN, CDR2 SVGIG (reference sequence). This CDR3 spans 13 amino acids. The CDR3 DNA reads TGTGCCTGCGAACGGGGGGGGCGATCGGCGCAGTACTTC. Its translation is CACERGGRSAQYF.

In its sample, this clone was seen a few times. V gene TRBV12-3 or TRBV12-4 combines with J gene TRBJ1-2, with D tentatively TRBD1 (5 bases). V shed 7 bases and J shed 7 bases, with 13 bases lying between them. The CDR3 runs to 12 residues. The CDR3 DNA sequence: TGTGCCAGCACCCTGGGGGGGTCTGGCTACACCTTC. Translation: CASTLGGSGYTF.

This chain joins TRBV2 and TRBJ1-4; 9 bases map to TRBD1. The length of the CDR3 is 16 residues. J gave up 7 bases and V 2 bases, and 8 bases lay outside the gene matches. Germline V gene lookup returns CDR1 SNHLY and CDR2 FYNNEI. CDR3 bases: TGTGCCAGCAGTGAAAGTTCGGGACAGGGCTTTGAAAAACTGTTTTTT. It encodes CASSESSGQGFEKLFF.

V usage is TRBV5-1 and J usage is TRBJ1-5; 8 bases match TRBD1. The CDR3 is made up of 16 amino acids. Germline CDR1 and CDR2: SGHRS and YFSETQ. J gave up 4 bases and V 0 bases, and 6 bases lay outside the gene matches. The CDR3 region has the DNA TGCGCCAGCAGCTTGGGAGGACAGGGTGGGAATCAGCCCCAGCATTTT. Encoded protein: CASSLGGQGGNQPQHF.

This chain uses TRBV27 with TRBJ2-3; possibly TRBD1 or TRBD2 for D (5 bases each). V shed 2 bases and J shed 1 base, with 13 bases lying between them. Germline V gives CDR1 MNHEY, CDR2 SMNVEV (reference sequence). The CDR3 sequence is 16 residues long. The CDR3 DNA sequence: TGTGCCAGCAGTTTAAGTGGGGGTTTCGGCACAGATACGCAGTATTTT. It yields the protein CASSLSGGFGTDTQYF.